Presented here are 30 T cell receptor beta chains from one specimen sequenced in a study of blood T cell repertoires in COVID-19. The table came from immunoSEQ multiplex PCR; TCRdb's copy has only in-frame clones and leaves some out. The repertoire holds more than 150,000 clones, with roughly nine tenths as singletons. Sample: peripheral blood. These receptor sequences come from a man aged 45-60 years with acute or convalescent COVID-19.

The V call is TRBV3-1 (or the pseudogene TRBV3-2), the J call TRBJ1-2, with 7 bases lining up with TRBD1. This CDR3 region has 13 residues. Germline V gene data show CDR1 as LGHDT and CDR2 as YNNKEL (reference sequence). Trimming removed 4 bases from V and 5 bases from J; junction bases left unmatched: 4. The CDR3 sequence is CASSPGTAYGYTF. The CDR3, as DNA: TGTGCCAGCAGCCCGGGGACAGCTTATGGCTACACCTTC.

The chain links TRBV19 to TRBJ1-5; D is ambiguous. V dropped 4 bases and J dropped 0 bases, with 10 bases sitting between them. CDR1 and CDR2 (germline): LNHDA, SQIVND (reference sequence). CDR3 length equals 15 residues. CDR3 sequence (DNA): TGTGCCAGTAGTAGGTCGGAGATTAGCAATCAGCCCCAGCATTTT. As protein: CASSRSEISNQPQHF.

The chain links TRBV29-1 to TRBJ1-4; D is possibly TRBD1 (5 bases). CDR1 and CDR2 from the germline V gene are SQVTM and ANQGSEA. The V end lost 7 bases, the J end lost 7 bases, and 25 bases lay between the germline ends. CDR3 length equals 16 residues. CDR3 amino acids: CSASQGSRRLSEKLFF. In nucleotides, the CDR3 is TGCAGCGCTTCCCAGGGATCAAGACGTCTTAGTGAAAAACTGTTTTTT. The whole variable domain, filled in from reference TRBV29-1 and TRBJ1-4, reads SAVISQKPSRDICQRGTSLTIQCQVDSQVTMMFWYRQQPGQSLTLIATANQGSEATYESGFVIDKFPISRPNLTFSTLTVSNMSPEDSSIYLCSASQGSRRLSEKLFFGSGTQLSVL.

The rearrangement links TRBV7-3 to TRBJ2-3; D possibly corresponds to TRBD2 (6 bases). V was pared by 0 bases and J by 3 bases, with 10 bases between. CDR3 length: 15 residues. Germline V gives CDR1 SGHTA, CDR2 FQGTGA. The CDR3 region has the DNA TGTGCCAGCAGCTTAACAGAGGAGGGGACAGATACGCAGTATTTT. Translation gives CASSLTEEGTDTQYF.

V is TRBV7-3 and J is TRBJ2-7; TRBD1 might be the D (7 bases). The CDR3 loop spans 16 amino acids. V shed 5 bases and J shed 2 bases, with 19 bases lying between them. Germline V lookup: CDR1 SGHTA, CDR2 FQGTGA. This chain's CDR3 is CASSALWQGGPYEQYV. DNA for the CDR3: TGTGCCAGCAGCGCCCTCTGGCAGGGGGGCCCCTACGAGCAGTACGTC.

V is TRBV18 and J is TRBJ2-2, with unresolved D. Trimming took off 1 base at V and 4 bases at J, with 16 bases between the two ends. Germline CDR1 is KGHSH and CDR2 is LQKENI. The CDR3 extends over 17 amino acids. The CDR3 DNA reads as TGTGCCAGCTCACCACGGAGAGATTCCATTTTCACCGGGGAGCTGTTTTTT. Its translation is CASSPRRDSIFTGELFF.

A remark on this clone: A read error may account for a junction end that differs from germline. V is TRBV5-4 and J is TRBJ2-1, with a possible D match to TRBD1 (6 bases). Germline CDR1 SGHNT, CDR2 YYREEE (reference sequence). The CDR3 sequence is 12 residues long. CDR3 sequence: CASSLAARGNLF. DNA of the CDR3: TGTGCCAGCAGCTTGGCCGCCAGGGGAAACCTCTTC.

The V gene is TRBV6-5, the J gene TRBJ1-1; tentative D call: TRBD1 (5 bases). V was shortened by 5 bases and J by 4 bases, with 11 bases between the two germline ends. The CDR3 has 13 residues. Looked up from germline, CDR1 is MNHEY and CDR2 is SVGAGI. The chain's CDR3 is CASSRGFGTEAFF. In nucleotides, the CDR3 is TGTGCCAGCAGTAGGGGTTTTGGCACTGAAGCTTTCTTT.

This chain connects TRBV5-4 to TRBJ2-5; 12 bases fit TRBD1. The J segment lost 5 bases and the V segment lost 2 bases, leaving 4 bases of the junction unmatched. CDR1 is SGHNT and CDR2 is YYREEE in the germline V gene (reference sequence). The CDR3 has 15 residues. The CDR3 sequence: CASSFLGQGAETQYF. CDR3 coding DNA: TGTGCCAGCAGCTTCCTGGGACAGGGGGCGGAGACCCAGTACTTC. The complete variable domain, with remaining parts taken from reference TRBV5-4 and TRBJ2-5, reads ETGVTQSPTHLIKTRGQQVTLRCSSQSGHNTVSWYQQALGQGPQFIFQYYREEENGRGNFPPRFSGLQFPNYSSELNVNALELDDSALYLCASSFLGQGAETQYFGPGTRLLVL.

The chain links TRBV2 to TRBJ1-2; TRBD1 aligns across 9 bases. CDR3 size: 14 residues. Germline V gives CDR1 SNHLY, CDR2 FYNNEI. With 6 bases clipped from V and 4 bases from J, the junction kept 6 bases outside the gene matches. The DNA of the CDR3 is TGTGCCAGCAGCCTGGGACAGGGCGGCTATGGCTACACCTTC. Translated: CASSLGQGGYGYTF.

This chain connects TRBV14 to TRBJ2-7; D not certain. CDR1 is SGHDN and CDR2 is FVKESK in the germline V gene. V was cut by 4 bases and J by 6 bases, with 10 bases left in between. This CDR3 contains 12 residues. The CDR3 region is CASSPNNFEQYF. In DNA form, the CDR3 reads TGTGCCAGCAGCCCCAATAACTTCGAGCAGTACTTC.

The chain has TRBV5-4 and TRBJ1-6; tentatively, D is TRBD1 (5 bases). Trimming shortened V by 3 bases and J by 2 bases, and 15 bases separated the two germline ends. CDR3 size: 17 residues. CDR1 is SGHNT and CDR2 is YYREEE in the germline V gene (reference sequence). In nucleotides, the CDR3 is TGTGCCAGCAGCTGGCGGGGGAAGGACCCCTATAATTCACCCCTCCACTTT. The encoded protein is CASSWRGKDPYNSPLHF.

The rearrangement joins TRBV18 to TRBJ2-3; D is possibly TRBD2 (6 bases). The CDR3 consists of 15 residues. Trimming shortened V by 1 base and J by 4 bases, and 12 bases separated the two germline ends. CDR1 KGHSH and CDR2 LQKENI come from the germline V gene. CDR3 protein: CASSPRFGSSDTQYF. For the CDR3, the DNA is TGTGCCAGCTCACCACGGTTCGGGAGTTCAGATACGCAGTATTTT.

V gene TRBV10-2 combines with J gene TRBJ2-2, with TRBD2 matching 8 bases. Trimming took 6 bases from V and 3 from J; bases not matched to a gene: 6. CDR3 length equals 15 residues. CDR1 is WSHSY and CDR2 is SAAADI in the germline V gene. CDR3 nucleotide sequence: TGCGCCAGCAGGGACGGGAGGGCCGACACCGGGGAGCTGTTTTTT. Its translation: CASRDGRADTGELFF.

The chain joins TRBV28 to TRBJ1-6; D possibly corresponds to TRBD1 (6 bases). The CDR3 length is 15 residues. Germline CDR1 and CDR2: MDHEN and SYDVKM. V was trimmed by 7 bases and J by 10 bases, leaving 20 bases between them. The CDR3 loop is CASNQGAGGRSPLHF. CDR3 nucleotides: TGTGCCAGCAACCAAGGGGCGGGGGGCCGATCACCCCTCCACTTT.

The chain uses TRBV29-1 and TRBJ1-1; D might be TRBD1 (6 bases). V lost 3 bases to trimming and J lost 1 base, with 12 bases between them. Germline loops: CDR1 SQVTM, CDR2 ANQGSEA. This CDR3 region has 14 residues. The DNA of the CDR3 is TGCAGCGTTGAGCATGACAGGACGAACACTGAAGCTTTCTTT. Translated: CSVEHDRTNTEAFF.

The chain uses TRBV7-6 and TRBJ2-5; 7 nucleotides align to TRBD1. The CDR3 has 15 residues. After removal of 5 bases from V and 2 bases from J, the junction contained 8 bases not matched to a gene. Germline CDR1 is SGHVS and CDR2 is FNYEAQ. In DNA, the CDR3 is TGTGCCAGCAGCCCTCAGCAGGGGGTTCAAGAGACCCAGTACTTC. Protein product: CASSPQQGVQETQYF.

The chain has TRBV9 and TRBJ1-2; TRBD1 aligns across 8 bases. The CDR3 contains 16 residues. Germline CDR1 is SGDLS and CDR2 is YYNGEE. V lost 3 bases to trimming and J lost 0 bases; unmatched junction nucleotides: 7. CDR3 residues: CASSALDREPNYGYTF. As DNA, the CDR3 is TGTGCCAGCAGCGCCCTGGACAGGGAACCTAACTATGGCTACACCTTC.

This chain links TRBV18 with TRBJ1-2; D possibly corresponds to TRBD1 (6 bases). The CDR3 loop spans 14 amino acids. Germline CDR1 and CDR2: KGHSH and LQKENI. Trimming stripped 3 bases from V and 5 bases from J, with 13 bases between. CDR3 nucleotides: TGTGCCAGCTCACCGACAGGACAGACTTATGGCTACACCTTC. Its translation: CASSPTGQTYGYTF.

This chain links TRBV5-4 with TRBJ2-3, with 9 bases that match TRBD2. Looked up from germline, CDR1 is SGHNT and CDR2 is YYREEE (reference sequence). The CDR3 extends over 15 amino acids. V trimming: 5 bases; J trimming: 6 bases; junction bases outside the gene matches: 10. CDR3 sequence reads: CASSPRGGLGDTQYF. CDR3 nucleotide sequence: TGTGCCAGCAGTCCGCGGGGGGGACTCGGGGATACGCAGTATTTT.

The chain carries TRBV10-3 and TRBJ1-6; unclear D gene. The V end lost 4 bases, the J end lost 8 bases, and 15 bases lay between the germline ends. CDR1 ENHRY and CDR2 SYGVKD come from the germline V gene. This CDR3 has 15 amino acids. The CDR3 sequence: CAISGGTGIHSPLHF. The CDR3 bases are TGTGCCATCAGTGGAGGCACGGGGATACATTCACCCCTCCACTTT.

The V gene is TRBV5-5, the J gene TRBJ2-7; possibly TRBD2 for D (5 bases). This CDR3 has 12 residues. Germline V gives CDR1 SGHKS, CDR2 YYEKEE (reference sequence). V was shortened by 3 bases and J by 6 bases, with 10 bases between the two germline ends. CDR3 in amino acids: CASSSRTGEQYF. DNA for the CDR3: TGTGCCAGCAGCTCGCGGACTGGCGAGCAGTACTTC.

The count of this clone is one. The chain recombines TRBV12-3 or TRBV12-4 with TRBJ2-7, with 7 bases aligning to TRBD1. The J segment lost 8 bases and the V segment lost 6 bases, leaving 10 bases of the junction unmatched. This CDR3 region has 13 residues. The CDR3 reads CASRKGGSEKQYF. CDR3 DNA: TGTGCCAGCAGGAAAGGGGGCTCAGAGAAGCAGTACTTC.

The chain uses TRBV19 and TRBJ2-2; TRBD2 matches 8 bases. This CDR3 comprises 19 residues. CDR1 and CDR2 from the germline V gene are LNHDA and SQIVND (reference sequence). J was trimmed by 8 bases and V by 0 bases; bases with no gene match: 17. Here the CDR3 DNA reads TGTGCCAGTAGTATAGATTTCTCAGACGGGAGGGCCTTAGATGGGGAGCTGTTTTTT. Its translation: CASSIDFSDGRALDGELFF.

This clone showed up just once. The chain joins TRBV5-1 to TRBJ1-4; maybe TRBD1 (6 bases). V lost 4 bases to trimming and J lost 4 bases, with 17 bases between them. The germline gives CDR1 SGHRS, CDR2 YFSETQ. The CDR3 runs 16 residues. This CDR3 is CASSPGLQGGNEKLFF. As DNA, the CDR3 is TGCGCCAGCAGCCCCGGGTTACAAGGGGGTAATGAAAAACTGTTTTTT.

The chain employs TRBV6-2 or TRBV6-3 and TRBJ1-5, with 10 bases lining up with TRBD1. After removal of 0 bases from V and 0 bases from J, the junction contained 5 bases not matched to a gene. CDR1 and CDR2 (germline): MNHEY, SVGEGT. The CDR3 length is 18 residues. The CDR3 sequence: CASSYSGTGAVSNQPQHF. The CDR3 DNA reads TGTGCCAGCAGTTACTCTGGGACAGGGGCCGTTAGCAATCAGCCCCAGCATTTT.

This clone was observed a single time. This rearrangement joins TRBV27 to TRBJ1-5, with D perhaps TRBD1 (5 bases). V was shortened by 10 bases and J by 0 bases, with 10 bases between the two germline ends. Looked up from germline, CDR1 is MNHEY and CDR2 is SMNVEV (reference sequence). The CDR3 contains 13 residues. The CDR3 loop is CATQGNSNQPQHF. The CDR3 DNA follows: TGTGCCACTCAGGGAAATAGCAATCAGCCCCAGCATTTT.

V gene TRBV7-9 combines with J gene TRBJ1-2; 8 nucleotides align to TRBD1. Germline loops: CDR1 SEHNR, CDR2 FQNEAQ (reference sequence). The trim removed 5 bases at V and 5 bases at J, leaving 13 bases unmatched. The CDR3 is 16 residues long. The chain's CDR3 is CASSDVPGQEEYGYTF. As DNA, the CDR3 is TGTGCCAGCAGCGACGTCCCGGGACAGGAGGAGTATGGCTACACCTTC. Complete variable domain (other parts from reference TRBV7-9 and TRBJ1-2): DTGVSQNPRHKITKRGQNVTFRCDPISEHNRLYWYRQTLGQGPEFLTYFQNEAQLEKSRLLSDRFSAERPKGSFSTLEIQRTEQGDSAMYLCASSDVPGQEEYGYTFGSGTRLTVV.

The chain is built from TRBV18 and TRBJ1-2, with unresolved D. CDR3 length: 16 residues. Germline CDR1 KGHSH, CDR2 LQKENI. The V end lost 5 bases, the J end lost 4 bases, and 20 bases lay between the germline ends. This chain's CDR3 is CASSNGIVTDPYGYTF. As DNA, the CDR3 is TGTGCCAGCTCAAACGGGATAGTCACGGACCCCTATGGCTACACCTTC.

The gene calls are TRBV3-1 (or the pseudogene TRBV3-2) and TRBJ1-2; no clear D. This CDR3 region has 12 residues. V lost 4 bases and J 8 bases, leaving 11 bases between the germline ends. The germline V gene encodes CDR1 LGHDT and CDR2 YNNKEL (reference sequence). CDR3 region: CASSLEHLGYTF. The CDR3 DNA follows: TGTGCCAGCAGCCTGGAGCACTTGGGCTACACCTTC.